This T cell receptor beta chain was profiled in a study of OX40 agonist ivuxolimab in advanced cancers. The study, taken as a whole, reports: Partial responders at 0.1-3.0 mg/kg showed near-lowest clonal expansion. CD4+ T cells averaged fewer expanded clones than CD8+ T cells.

Per germline, CDR1 MNHNS and CDR2 SASEGT. The CDR3 has 12 amino acids. The V gene lost 7 bases and the J gene lost 2 bases, with 9 bases spanning the gap. Sequencing used immunoSEQ multiplex PCR; TCRdb keeps in-frame clones, though not all of them. The sample includes about 25,000 clones, about 80% seen only once; the top ten take around 20%. The table lists this clone with a few counts. Its target is not known. Peripheral blood came from all dose cohorts at three timepoints. The rearrangement joins TRBV6-1 to TRBJ2-7; unclear D gene. The origin of this receptor is an adult with an advanced solid tumor such as melanoma, head and neck, liver or kidney cancer. Sequenced material: CD4+ or CD8+ T cells sorted from blood, taken in a trial of the OX40 agonist ivuxolimab. CDR3 nucleotide sequence: TGTGCCAGCACATACGGAACCTACGAGCAGTACTTC. Translating gives CASTYGTYEQYF.